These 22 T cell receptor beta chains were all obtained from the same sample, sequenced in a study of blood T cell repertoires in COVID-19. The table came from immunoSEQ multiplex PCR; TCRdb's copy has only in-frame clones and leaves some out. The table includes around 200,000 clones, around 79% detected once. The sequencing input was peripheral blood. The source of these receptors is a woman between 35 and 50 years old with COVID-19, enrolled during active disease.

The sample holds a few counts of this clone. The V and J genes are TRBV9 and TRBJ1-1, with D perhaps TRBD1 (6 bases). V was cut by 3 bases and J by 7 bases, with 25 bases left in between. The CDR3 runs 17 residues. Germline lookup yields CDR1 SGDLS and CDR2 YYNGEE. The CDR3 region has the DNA TGTGCCAGCAGCGAAGAGGTTGGGGCAGGGGAGAGGGGTGAAGCTTTCTTT. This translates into CASSEEVGAGERGEAFF.

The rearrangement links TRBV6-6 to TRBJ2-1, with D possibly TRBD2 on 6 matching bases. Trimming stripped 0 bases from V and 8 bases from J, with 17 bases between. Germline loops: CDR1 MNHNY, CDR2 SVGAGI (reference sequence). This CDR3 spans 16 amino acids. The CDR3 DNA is TGTGCCAGCAGTTACTCGACGAGGCTGGGCGGGGATGAGCAGTTCTTC. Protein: CASSYSTRLGGDEQFF.

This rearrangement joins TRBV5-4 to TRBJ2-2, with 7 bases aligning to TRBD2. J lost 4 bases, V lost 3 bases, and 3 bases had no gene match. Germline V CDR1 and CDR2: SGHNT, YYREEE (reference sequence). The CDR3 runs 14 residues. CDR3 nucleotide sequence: TGTGCCAGCAGCTGGGAGGGTTCCACCGGGGAGCTGTTTTTT. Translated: CASSWEGSTGELFF.

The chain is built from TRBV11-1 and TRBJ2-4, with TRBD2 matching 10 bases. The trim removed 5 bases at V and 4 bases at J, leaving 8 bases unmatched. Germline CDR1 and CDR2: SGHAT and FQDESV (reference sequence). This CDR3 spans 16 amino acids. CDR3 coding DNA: TGTGCCAGCAGCGCCTGGACTAGCGGAGTTAAAAACATTCAGTACTTC. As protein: CASSAWTSGVKNIQYF.

The CDR3 here is CAISWDSNEQFF. CDR3 in DNA: TGTGCCATCAGTTGGGACTCCAATGAGCAGTTCTTC. The chain combines TRBV10-3 with TRBJ2-1; tentatively, D is TRBD2 (6 bases). The CDR3 is made up of 12 amino acids. The V and J ends lost 5 bases and 6 bases respectively, with 8 bases between them. Germline CDR1 is ENHRY and CDR2 is SYGVKD.

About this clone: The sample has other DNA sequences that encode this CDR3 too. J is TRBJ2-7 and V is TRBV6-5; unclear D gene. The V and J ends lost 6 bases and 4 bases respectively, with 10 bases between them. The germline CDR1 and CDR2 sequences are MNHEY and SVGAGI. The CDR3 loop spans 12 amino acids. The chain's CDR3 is CASSLPGYEQYF. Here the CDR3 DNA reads TGTGCCAGCAGCCTACCCGGGTACGAGCAGTACTTC.

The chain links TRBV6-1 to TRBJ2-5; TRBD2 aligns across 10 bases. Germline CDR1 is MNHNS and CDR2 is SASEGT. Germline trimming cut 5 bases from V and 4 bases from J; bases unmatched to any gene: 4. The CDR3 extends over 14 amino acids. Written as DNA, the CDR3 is TGTGCCAGCAGTTGGCGACTAGCGGGAGAGACCCAGTACTTC. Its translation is CASSWRLAGETQYF.

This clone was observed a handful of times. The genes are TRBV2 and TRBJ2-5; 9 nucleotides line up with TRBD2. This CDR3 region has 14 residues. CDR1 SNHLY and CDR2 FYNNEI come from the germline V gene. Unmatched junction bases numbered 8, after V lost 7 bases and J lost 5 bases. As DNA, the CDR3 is TGTGCCAGCATACAGCGGGAGGTGCAGGAGACCCAGTACTTC. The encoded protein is CASIQREVQETQYF.

CDR3 nucleotide sequence: TGTGCCTGGAGACAGGAGGGAAGGGCTGGCTACACCTTC. Translation: CAWRQEGRAGYTF. V is TRBV30 and J is TRBJ1-2; the D gene is possibly TRBD1 (5 bases). V lost 3 bases, J lost 7 bases, and 15 bases lay in between. CDR3 length equals 13 residues. Germline V gene sequence: CDR1 GTSNPN, CDR2 SVGIG (reference sequence).

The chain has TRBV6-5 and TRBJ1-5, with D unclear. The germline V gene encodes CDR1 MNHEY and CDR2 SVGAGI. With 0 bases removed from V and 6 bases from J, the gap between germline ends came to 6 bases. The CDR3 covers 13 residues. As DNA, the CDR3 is TGTGCCAGCAGTTACTCGACAAGTCAGCCCCAGCATTTT. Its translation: CASSYSTSQPQHF.

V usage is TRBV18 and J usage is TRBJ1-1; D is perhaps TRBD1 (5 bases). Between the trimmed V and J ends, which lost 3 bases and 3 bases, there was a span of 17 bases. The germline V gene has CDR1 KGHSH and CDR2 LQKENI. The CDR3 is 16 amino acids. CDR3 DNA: TGTGCCAGCTCACCTGGGTCGGGACTTACATACACTGAAGCTTTCTTT. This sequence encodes CASSPGSGLTYTEAFF. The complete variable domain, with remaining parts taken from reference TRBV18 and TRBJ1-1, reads NAGVMQNPRHLVRRRGQEARLRCSPMKGHSHVYWYRQLPEEGLKFMVYLQKENIIDESGMPKERFSAEFPKEGPSILRIQQVVRGDSAAYFCASSPGSGLTYTEAFFGQGTRLTVV.

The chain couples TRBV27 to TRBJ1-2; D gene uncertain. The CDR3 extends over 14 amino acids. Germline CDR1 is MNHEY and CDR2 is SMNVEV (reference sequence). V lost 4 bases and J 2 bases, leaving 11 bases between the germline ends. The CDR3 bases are TGTGCCAGCAGTTCCCCCCGACACAACTATGGCTACACCTTC. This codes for CASSSPRHNYGYTF.

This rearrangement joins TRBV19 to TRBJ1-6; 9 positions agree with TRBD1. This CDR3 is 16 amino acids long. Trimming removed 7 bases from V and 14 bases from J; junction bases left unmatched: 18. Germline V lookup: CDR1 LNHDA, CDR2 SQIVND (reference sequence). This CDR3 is CASTPSFGTGSITLHF. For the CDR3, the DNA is TGTGCCAGTACCCCATCGTTCGGGACAGGGAGTATCACCCTCCACTTT.

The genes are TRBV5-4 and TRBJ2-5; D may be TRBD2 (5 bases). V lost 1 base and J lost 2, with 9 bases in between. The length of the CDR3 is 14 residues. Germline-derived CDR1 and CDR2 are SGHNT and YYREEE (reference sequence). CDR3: CASSLSLAQETQYF. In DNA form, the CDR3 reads TGTGCCAGCAGCTTGAGTCTAGCTCAAGAGACCCAGTACTTC.

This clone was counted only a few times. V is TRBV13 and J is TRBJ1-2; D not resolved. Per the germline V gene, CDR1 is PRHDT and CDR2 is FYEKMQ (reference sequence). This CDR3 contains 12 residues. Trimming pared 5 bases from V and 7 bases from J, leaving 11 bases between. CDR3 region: CASSLPTGGYTF. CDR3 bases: TGTGCCAGCAGCCTGCCAACTGGTGGCTACACCTTC.

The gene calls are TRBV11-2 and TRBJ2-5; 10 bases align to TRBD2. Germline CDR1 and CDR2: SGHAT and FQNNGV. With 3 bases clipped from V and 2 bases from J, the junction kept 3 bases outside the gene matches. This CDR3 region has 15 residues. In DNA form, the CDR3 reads TGTGCCAGCAGCTTTAGCGGGGGGAAACAAGAGACCCAGTACTTC. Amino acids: CASSFSGGKQETQYF.

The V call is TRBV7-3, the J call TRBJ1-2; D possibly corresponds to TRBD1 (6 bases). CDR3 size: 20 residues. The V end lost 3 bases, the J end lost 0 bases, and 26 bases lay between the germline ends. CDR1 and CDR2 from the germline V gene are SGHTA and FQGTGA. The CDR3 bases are TGTGCCAGCAGCTTCCCTATTGTCCGGGACACCCAACGAACTAACTATGGCTACACCTTC. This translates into CASSFPIVRDTQRTNYGYTF.

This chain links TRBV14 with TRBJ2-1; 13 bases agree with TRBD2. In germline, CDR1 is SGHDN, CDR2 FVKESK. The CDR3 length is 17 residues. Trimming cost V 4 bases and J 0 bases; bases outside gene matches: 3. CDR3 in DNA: TGTGCCAGCAGCCCGGGACTAGCGGGACACTCCTACAATGAGCAGTTCTTC. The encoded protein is CASSPGLAGHSYNEQFF.

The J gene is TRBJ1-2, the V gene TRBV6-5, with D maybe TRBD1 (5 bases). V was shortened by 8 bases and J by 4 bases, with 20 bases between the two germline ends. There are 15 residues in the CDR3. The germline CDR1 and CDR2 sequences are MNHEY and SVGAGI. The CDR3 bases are TGTGCCAGCCCACCTGAAGGGGCCACCTTCTATGGCTACACCTTC. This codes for CASPPEGATFYGYTF.

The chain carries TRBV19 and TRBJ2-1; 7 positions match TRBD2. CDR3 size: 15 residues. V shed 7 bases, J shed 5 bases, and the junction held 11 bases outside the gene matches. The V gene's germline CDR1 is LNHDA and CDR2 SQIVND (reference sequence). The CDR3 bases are TGTGCCAGTAAACAATCGGGGACTAACGACAATGAGCAGTTCTTC. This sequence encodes CASKQSGTNDNEQFF. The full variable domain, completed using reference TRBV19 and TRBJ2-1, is DGGITQSPKYLFRKEGQNVTLSCEQNLNHDAMYWYRQDPGQGLRLIYYSQIVNDFQKGDIAEGYSVSREKKESFPLTVTSAQKNPTAFYLCASKQSGTNDNEQFFGPGTRLTVL.

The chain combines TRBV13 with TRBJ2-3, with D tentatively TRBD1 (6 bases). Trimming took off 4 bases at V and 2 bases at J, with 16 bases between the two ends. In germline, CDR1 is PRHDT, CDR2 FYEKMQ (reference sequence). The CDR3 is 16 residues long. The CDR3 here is CASSSSAGAPTDTQYF. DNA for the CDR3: TGTGCCAGCAGCTCTAGTGCAGGGGCACCCACAGATACGCAGTATTTT.

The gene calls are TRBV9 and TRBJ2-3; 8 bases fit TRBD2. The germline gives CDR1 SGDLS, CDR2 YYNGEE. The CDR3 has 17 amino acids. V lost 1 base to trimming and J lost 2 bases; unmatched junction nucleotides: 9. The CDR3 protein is CASSVRSRGRTTDTQYF. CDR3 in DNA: TGTGCCAGCAGCGTAAGGAGTCGCGGGAGGACCACAGATACGCAGTATTTT.